Listed below are T cell receptor beta chains from one sample, sequenced in a study of blood T cell repertoires in COVID-19. The method was immunoSEQ multiplex PCR; TCRdb's version includes in-frame clones alone and lacks a portion of them. The sample consists of approximately 130,000 clones, roughly four fifths of them appearing once. The sample consisted of PBMCs or T cells enriched from blood (not recorded which). The receptors here all came from a man aged 30-40 years who had recovered from COVID-19. Each CDR3 is given with its conserved first and last residue. D genes are given only for firm matches. Only part of the rows carry a size: once, few, many, or a class if the clone is expanded.

J	V	D	size	DNA	CDR3
TRBJ2-1	TRBV5-5	-	-	TGTGCCAGCAGCTCCACAGGGTTCTCCTACAATGAGCAGTTCTTC	CASSSTGFSYNEQFF
TRBJ1-2	TRBV5-1	TRBD1	-	TGCGCCAGCAGCTTGGCGGGACAGGGAGGCGGCTACACCTTC	CASSLAGQGGGYTF
TRBJ2-7	TRBV7-9	TRBD2	-	TGTGCCAGCAGCCCGACCAGCCTAGCGGCATCCTACGAGCAGTACTTC	CASSPTSLAASYEQYF
TRBJ1-3	TRBV27	-	-	TGTGCCAGCAAGCCGGGGGTGCCCTCTGGAAACACCATATATTTT	CASKPGVPSGNTIYF
TRBJ2-2	TRBV19	TRBD2	-	TGTGCCAGTAGTACAGGGACTAGCTACACCGGGGAGCTGTTTTTT	CASSTGTSYTGELFF
TRBJ2-1	TRBV12-5	-	-	TGTGCTAGTGGTTCCTTAGGGGGAGTCAATGAGCAGTTCTTC	CASGSLGGVNEQFF
TRBJ2-1	TRBV5-1	-	-	TGCGCCAGCAGCTTTGTCGACAGTAGCTCCTACAATGAGCAGTTCTTC	CASSFVDSSSYNEQFF
TRBJ1-2	TRBV27	-	-	TGTGCCAGCAGTTTAGTGGGGGCAGAAGCTAACTATGGCTACACCTTC	CASSLVGAEANYGYTF
TRBJ2-1	TRBV10-2	TRBD2	-	TGCGCCAGCAGTGAGGGCATGGTAGCGGGAGTTAACAATGAGCAGTTCTTC	CASSEGMVAGVNNEQFF
TRBJ2-7	TRBV19	-	once	TGTGCCAGTAGTCCTGGAGGGCGTCGAGACTCCTACGAGCAGTACTTC	CASSPGGRRDSYEQYF
TRBJ1-6	TRBV11-2	-	-	TGTGCCAGCAGCCCTCAGACAGGCGCCAACTCACCCCTCCACTTT	CASSPQTGANSPLHF